The source of this T cell receptor beta chain is a study of monozygotic twins with inflammatory bowel disease. Each TCR library consumed about 4,000 ng of total RNA. Using the 5' RACE reads, TCRdb records one entry per CDR3 protein without DNA. Seen in this sample are around 380,000 distinct CDR3 sequences; the ten most common clones hold around 2.5%. Overall study findings and caveats: Since immunosuppressive treatments differed, patient repertoires may have gained added variability. Backing was not found for a single strong signal or clonotype associated with IBD.

For this clonotype: The target antigen is unknown.

The germline V gene encodes CDR1 MGHRA and CDR2 YSYEKL. The CDR3 spans 14 residues. This rearrangement joins TRBV4-1 to TRBJ1-2. Sequenced input: blood. The sequence was collected from a human donor with ulcerative colitis or Crohn's disease, or a healthy co-twin of an affected twin (not recorded which). This CDR3 is CASSQELRGYGYTF.